The rows below give T cell receptor beta chains drawn from one sample of a study of human T cells and chemical hapten exposure. TCRdb reprocessed the 5' RACE reads via MiXCR and lists one record per CDR3 protein. The table shows 81,000 or so distinct CDR3 sequences, with roughly 8% occurring only once. Receptors were obtained from a male donor in good health. Both conserved end residues are part of each CDR3. Fields, in order: J gene, V gene, CDR3 protein.

>TRBJ2-5|TRBV7-2
CASSSQLGPKETQYF
>TRBJ2-7|TRBV12-3/TRBV12-4
CASSAGHEQYF
>TRBJ1-5|TRBV19
CASSIQGSRRDQPQHF
>TRBJ2-7|TRBV6-5
CASSYGQVGEQHF
>TRBJ2-4|TRBV2
CASLGLVAKNIQYF
>TRBJ1-1|TRBV12-5
CASGLGNTEAFF
>TRBJ2-7|TRBV12-3/TRBV12-4
CASSVAGGPYEQYF
>TRBJ2-7|TRBV4-3
CASSQGGGTGLYEQYF
>TRBJ2-5|TRBV7-3
CASSTLPGGGQETQYF
>TRBJ2-5|TRBV7-2
CASSPGHQETQYF
>TRBJ2-1|TRBV29-1
CSVIRDRADNEQFF
>TRBJ2-5|TRBV5-1
CASSLSQETQYF
>TRBJ1-1|TRBV5-5
CASTASVNTEAFF
>TRBJ1-1|TRBV7-9
CASSSWDGDTEAFF
>TRBJ2-6|TRBV4-3
CASSQDGTSGANVLTF
>TRBJ2-1|TRBV5-5
CASSLATSGGATEQFF
>TRBJ2-1|TRBV24-1
CATSDAGTGNPNEQFF
>TRBJ2-1|TRBV10-3
CAIRSDRGFGEQFF
>TRBJ2-1|TRBV6-5
CASSYIRLAGDLNEQFF
>TRBJ1-1|TRBV7-2
CASSLELNTEAFF
>TRBJ2-3|TRBV11-2
CASSFGGQGVYTDTQYF
>TRBJ2-3|TRBV4-3
CASSQELIFTDTQYF
>TRBJ2-5|TRBV18
CASSPGPPETQYF
>TRBJ1-1|TRBV28
CASTGDRGKPEAFF
>TRBJ1-4|TRBV20-1
CSALQGAPNEKLFF
>TRBJ2-1|TRBV3-1
CASSPPPGTSSYNEQFF
>TRBJ2-7|TRBV28
CASSSPRLGSYEQYF
>TRBJ2-4|TRBV10-2
CATRLAGENIQYF
>TRBJ2-1|TRBV19
CASSVADSTTYNEQFF
>TRBJ1-5|TRBV15
CATSLTQGNQPQHF
>TRBJ2-1|TRBV6-5
CASSPVGSLASGEQFF
>TRBJ1-2|TRBV20-1
CSANRQVVGGYTF
>TRBJ2-6|TRBV20-1
CSALMEGVAGANVLTF
>TRBJ2-1|TRBV20-1
CSARLAENEQFF
>TRBJ2-3|TRBV5-1
CASSQTGMGSDTQYF
>TRBJ2-1|TRBV13
CASSLSGLAGGPNEQFF
>TRBJ2-6|TRBV6-6
CASSYPVSGANVLTF
>TRBJ2-4|TRBV29-1
CSVVPGQLGDIQYF
>TRBJ1-1|TRBV10-3
CAISGTASYTEAFF
>TRBJ1-1|TRBV12-3/TRBV12-4
CASSLVGAPEAFF
>TRBJ2-3|TRBV3-1
CASSQVPAGGAGGLDTQYF
>TRBJ1-5|TRBV12-3/TRBV12-4
CASSSDRGQNQPQHF
>TRBJ1-2|TRBV7-9
CASSLGTGGNYGYTF
>TRBJ2-1|TRBV3-1
CASSQEGTSGPYNEQFF
>TRBJ2-5|TRBV3-1
CASSPKGTGGETQYF
>TRBJ2-7|TRBV12-3/TRBV12-4
CASSLDSQGEQYF
>TRBJ1-6|TRBV5-1
CASSLGRTGATNSPLHF
>TRBJ1-1|TRBV5-1
CASSPDGTGGWVNTEAFF
>TRBJ1-3|TRBV5-5
CASSPGQGFGNTIYF
>TRBJ2-5|TRBV11-1
CASSVRVNRLQETQYF
>TRBJ2-3|TRBV29-1
CSVEGTGLDTQYF
>TRBJ2-1|TRBV27
CASSLWGQDNEQFF
>TRBJ1-1|TRBV29-1
CSVGPNANTEAFF
>TRBJ2-6|TRBV7-2
CASSLALSGGPSGANVLTF
>TRBJ2-1|TRBV24-1
CATSGEAGSSYNEQFF
>TRBJ1-5|TRBV7-2
CASSTTGGNQPQHF
>TRBJ1-1|TRBV6-6
CASSLQDPLSTEAFF
>TRBJ2-2|TRBV28
CASSYRQGAGELFF
>TRBJ2-2|TRBV5-4
CASSFFTGELFF